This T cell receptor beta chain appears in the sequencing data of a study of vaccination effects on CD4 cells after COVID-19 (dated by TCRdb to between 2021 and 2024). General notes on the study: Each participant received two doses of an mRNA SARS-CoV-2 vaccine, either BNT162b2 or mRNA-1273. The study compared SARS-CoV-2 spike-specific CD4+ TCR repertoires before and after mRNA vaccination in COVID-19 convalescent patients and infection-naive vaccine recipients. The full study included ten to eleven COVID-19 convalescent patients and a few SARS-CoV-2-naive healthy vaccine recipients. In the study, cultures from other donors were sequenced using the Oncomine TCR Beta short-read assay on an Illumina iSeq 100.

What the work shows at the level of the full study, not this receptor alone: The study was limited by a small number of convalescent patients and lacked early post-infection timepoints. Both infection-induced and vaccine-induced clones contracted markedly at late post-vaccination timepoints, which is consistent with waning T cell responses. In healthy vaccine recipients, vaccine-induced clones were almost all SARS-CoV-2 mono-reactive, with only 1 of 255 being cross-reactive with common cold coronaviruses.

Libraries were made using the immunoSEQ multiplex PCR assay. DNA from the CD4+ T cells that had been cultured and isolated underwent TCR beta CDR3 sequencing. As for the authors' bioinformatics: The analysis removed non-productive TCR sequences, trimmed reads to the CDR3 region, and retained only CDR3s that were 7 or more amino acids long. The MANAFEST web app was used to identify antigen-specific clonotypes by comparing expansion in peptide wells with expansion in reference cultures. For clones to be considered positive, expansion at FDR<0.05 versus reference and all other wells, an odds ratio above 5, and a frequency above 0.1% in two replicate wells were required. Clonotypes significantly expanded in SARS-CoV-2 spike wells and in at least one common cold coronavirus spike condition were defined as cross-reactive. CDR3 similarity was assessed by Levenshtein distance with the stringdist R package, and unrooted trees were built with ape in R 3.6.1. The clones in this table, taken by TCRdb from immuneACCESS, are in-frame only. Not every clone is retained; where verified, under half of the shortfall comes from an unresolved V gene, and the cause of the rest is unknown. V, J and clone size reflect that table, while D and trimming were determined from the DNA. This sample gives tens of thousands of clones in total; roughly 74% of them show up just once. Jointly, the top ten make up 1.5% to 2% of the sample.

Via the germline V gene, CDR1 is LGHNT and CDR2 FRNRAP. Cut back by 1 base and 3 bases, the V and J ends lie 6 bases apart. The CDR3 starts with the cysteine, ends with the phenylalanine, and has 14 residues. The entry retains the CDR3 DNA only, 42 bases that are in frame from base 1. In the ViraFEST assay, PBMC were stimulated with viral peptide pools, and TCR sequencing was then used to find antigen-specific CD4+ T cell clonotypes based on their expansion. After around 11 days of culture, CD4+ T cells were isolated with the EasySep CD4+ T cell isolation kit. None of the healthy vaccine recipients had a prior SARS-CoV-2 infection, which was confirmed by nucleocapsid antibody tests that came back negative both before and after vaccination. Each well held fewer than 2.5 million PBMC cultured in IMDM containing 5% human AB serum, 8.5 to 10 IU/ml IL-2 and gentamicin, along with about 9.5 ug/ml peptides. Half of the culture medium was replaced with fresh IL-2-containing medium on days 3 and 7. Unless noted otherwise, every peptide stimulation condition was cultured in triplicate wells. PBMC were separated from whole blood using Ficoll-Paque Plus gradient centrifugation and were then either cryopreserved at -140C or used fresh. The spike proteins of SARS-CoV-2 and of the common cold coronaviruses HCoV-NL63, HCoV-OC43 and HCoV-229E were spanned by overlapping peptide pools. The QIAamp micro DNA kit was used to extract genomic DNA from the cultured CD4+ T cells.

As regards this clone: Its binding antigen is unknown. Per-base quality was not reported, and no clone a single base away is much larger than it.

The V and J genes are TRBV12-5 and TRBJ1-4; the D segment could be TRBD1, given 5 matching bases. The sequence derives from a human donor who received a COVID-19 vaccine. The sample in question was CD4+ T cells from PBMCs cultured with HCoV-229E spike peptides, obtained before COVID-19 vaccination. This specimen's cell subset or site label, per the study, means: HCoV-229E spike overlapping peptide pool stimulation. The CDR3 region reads CASGLGGSNEKLFF. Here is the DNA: TGTGCTAGTGGTTTGGGGGGGTCTAATGAAAAACTGTTTTTT.